This TCR beta chain was recovered during a study of shared clonotypes between healthy human individuals. On this clone itself: The target antigen is unknown.

Subsets obtained from CD4+ cells comprised CD45RA+ naive and CD45RA-negative memory cells. Study-level findings and limits: Generally, naive subsets (rather than memory subsets) showed larger estimated richness.

The data were produced by immunoSEQ multiplex PCR, yet TCRdb's version contains in-frame clones alone and is incomplete. In the table there are approximately 2.1 million clones, over 85% of which are singletons. In germline, CDR1 is KGHSH, CDR2 LQKENI. CDR3 length equals 15 residues. Germline trimming cut 5 bases from V and 6 bases from J; bases unmatched to any gene: 8. The rearrangement joins TRBV18 to TRBJ1-5; 9 positions match TRBD1. The source of this sequence is a man in his late teens or twenties in good health. Some clones in this sample may be carry-over from other donors' samples. Sequenced: naive CD4+ T cells from PBMCs. The subset is: CD45RA+ positively selected. The DNA of the CDR3 is TGTGCCAGCTCAGACACAACAGGGGGCGGTCAGCCCCAGCATTTT. Its translation is CASSDTTGGGQPQHF.